The 20 T cell receptor beta chains below were found in one sample sequenced in a study of cytomegalovirus exposure and HLA in healthy donors. Method: immunoSEQ multiplex PCR; TCRdb's copy keeps in-frame clones and lacks some. The data contain some 120,000 clones, roughly 95% of them singletons. Sequenced material: PBMCs. These TCRs come from a man younger than 35 in good health and CMV-seronegative.

This chain links TRBV28 with TRBJ1-1; TRBD1 is a possible D gene (5 bases). There are 14 residues in the CDR3. Germline CDR1 is MDHEN and CDR2 is SYDVKM. Trimming removed 4 bases at V and 0 bases at J, with 9 bases between. In DNA, the CDR3 is TGTGCCAGCAGTTGGACGACAGTGAACACTGAAGCTTTCTTT. As protein: CASSWTTVNTEAFF. Full variable domain (missing parts from reference TRBV28 and TRBJ1-1): DVKVTQSSRYLVKRTGEKVFLECVQDMDHENMFWYRQDPGLGLRLIYFSYDVKMKEKGDIPEGYSVSREKKERFSLILESASTNQTSMYLCASSWTTVNTEAFFGQGTRLTVV.

V gene TRBV6-5 combines with J gene TRBJ2-5, with TRBD1 matching 7 bases. CDR3 length: 15 residues. Trimming at V came to 5 bases and at J to 9 bases, leaving 15 bases not matched to a gene. Germline V gene lookup returns CDR1 MNHEY and CDR2 SVGAGI. The CDR3 protein is CASSPGTVSRGAQYF. The CDR3 DNA reads as TGTGCCAGCAGTCCCGGGACAGTCAGTCGAGGGGCCCAGTACTTC.

V is TRBV4-1 and J is TRBJ2-3, with TRBD2 matching 14 bases. The V gene's germline CDR1 is MGHRA and CDR2 YSYEKL. The CDR3 has 15 residues. Losses at the gene ends were 4 bases for V and 4 bases for J; bases not matched to a gene: 1. CDR3 in amino acids: CASSPTSGGADTQYF. As DNA, the CDR3 is TGCGCCAGCAGCCCGACTAGCGGGGGGGCAGATACGCAGTATTTT.

This clone is a singleton in its sample. This chain links TRBV7-2 with TRBJ1-2, with 7 bases matching TRBD1. The junction had 8 bases not matched to a gene; V was cut back by 5 bases and J by 8 bases. This CDR3 is 13 amino acids long. Germline V gene data show CDR1 as SGHTA and CDR2 as FQGNSA. The CDR3 loop reads CASSPGTESGYTF. The CDR3 DNA sequence: TGTGCCAGCAGCCCCGGGACAGAAAGCGGCTACACCTTC.

This chain connects TRBV18 to TRBJ2-1; TRBD2 is a possible D gene (6 bases). Trimming cost V 4 bases and J 6 bases, with 22 bases left between them. Germline V gene sequence: CDR1 KGHSH, CDR2 LQKENI. The CDR3 length is 17 residues. This CDR3 is CASSRIGGTNTINEQFF. The CDR3 DNA sequence: TGTGCCAGCTCACGAATAGGAGGGACGAACACTATCAATGAGCAGTTCTTC.

J is TRBJ1-2 and V is TRBV28; D gene uncertain. CDR3 length equals 11 residues. V lost 6 bases to trimming and J lost 4 bases, with 6 bases between them. From germline, CDR1 is MDHEN and CDR2 SYDVKM. The CDR3 sequence is CASRVSYGYTF. The CDR3 nucleotides are TGTGCCAGCAGGGTTAGCTATGGCTACACCTTC.

The chain uses TRBV19 and TRBJ2-1, with 7 bases identical to TRBD2. The junction had 8 bases not matched to a gene; V was cut back by 5 bases and J by 4 bases. Germline V gene lookup returns CDR1 LNHDA and CDR2 SQIVND (reference sequence). The CDR3 runs to 15 residues. The CDR3 coding sequence is TGTGCCAGTAGTCTCGGACTAGTTACGTACAATGAGCAGTTCTTC. This codes for CASSLGLVTYNEQFF.

This sequence joins TRBV28 and TRBJ2-3; D might be TRBD2 (5 bases). The germline V gene has CDR1 MDHEN and CDR2 SYDVKM. V was shortened by 6 bases and J by 8 bases, with 18 bases between the two germline ends. The CDR3 sequence is 14 residues long. In DNA form, the CDR3 reads TGTGCCAGCAGCTTACCGATACTCGGAGGTACGCAGTATTTT. This codes for CASSLPILGGTQYF.

The chain's CDR3 is CASSDPTGSNQPQHF. The CDR3 nucleotides are TGTGCCAGCAGTGACCCCACAGGGTCCAATCAGCCCCAGCATTTT. V is TRBV28 and J is TRBJ1-5; maybe TRBD1 (6 bases). The V end lost 5 bases, the J end lost 3 bases, and 14 bases lay between the germline ends. The CDR3 is made up of 15 amino acids. Germline V lookup: CDR1 MDHEN, CDR2 SYDVKM.

V gene TRBV19 combines with J gene TRBJ2-7; no firm D call. The CDR3 loop spans 15 amino acids. Trimming removed 7 bases at V and 0 bases at J, with 16 bases between. CDR1 LNHDA and CDR2 SQIVND come from the germline V gene (reference sequence). This CDR3 is CASTLGSRFSYEQYF. DNA for the CDR3: TGTGCCAGTACTCTCGGGTCCCGATTCTCCTACGAGCAGTACTTC.

The chain employs TRBV19 and TRBJ2-7; the match to TRBD2 covers 8 bases. The CDR3 totals 14 residues. The V gene end was trimmed by 3 bases and the J gene end by 3 bases; junction bases not matched to a gene: 4. Germline CDR1 is LNHDA and CDR2 is SQIVND (reference sequence). In DNA, the CDR3 is TGTGCCAGTAGTATCTCCAGCGGGGGCTACGAGCAGTACTTC. It specifies CASSISSGGYEQYF.

This chain connects TRBV29-1 to TRBJ2-2; the match to TRBD2 covers 11 bases. The CDR3 is made up of 15 amino acids. CDR1 is SQVTM and CDR2 is ANQGSEA in the germline V gene. V was clipped by 7 bases and J by 4 bases; unmatched bases: 8. The CDR3 loop reads CSAQGLAGLTGELFF. The CDR3 DNA is TGCAGCGCACAAGGACTAGCGGGCCTCACCGGGGAGCTGTTTTTT.

CDR3 bases: TGTGCCAGCAGCCCCATCAGGGGAGACTATGGCTACACCTTC. Protein sequence: CASSPIRGDYGYTF. The J gene is TRBJ1-2, the V gene TRBV7-2; maybe TRBD1 (6 bases). V was clipped by 5 bases and J by 3 bases, with 13 bases between them. The CDR3 covers 14 residues. Germline V gene data show CDR1 as SGHTA and CDR2 as FQGNSA.

This rearrangement joins TRBV29-1 to TRBJ2-1, with D possibly matching TRBD2 (7 bases). With 3 bases removed from V and 7 bases from J, the gap between germline ends came to 16 bases. This CDR3 has 14 amino acids. Germline V gene data show CDR1 as SQVTM and CDR2 as ANQGSEA. CDR3 sequence reads: CSVDVGGGRNEQFF. The CDR3 DNA reads TGCAGCGTTGATGTAGGGGGAGGGAGGAATGAGCAGTTCTTC.

V and J are TRBV7-9 and TRBJ2-1; D possibly corresponds to TRBD1 (6 bases). V was cut by 1 base and J by 4 bases, with 20 bases left in between. The CDR3 is 18 amino acids. Germline V gene sequence: CDR1 SEHNR, CDR2 FQNEAQ (reference sequence). The CDR3 sequence: CASSLESPGQRSYNEQFF. Here the CDR3 DNA reads TGTGCCAGCAGCTTAGAGTCGCCGGGACAACGCTCATACAATGAGCAGTTCTTC.

The chain employs TRBV9 and TRBJ1-4, with 8 positions matching TRBD1. Germline assignment: CDR1 SGDLS and CDR2 YYNGEE. The CDR3 contains 15 residues. The V segment lost 3 bases and the J segment 1 base; nucleotides outside the gene matches: 2. CDR3 protein: CASSGDRGTNEKLFF. CDR3 coding DNA: TGTGCCAGCAGCGGAGACAGGGGAACTAATGAAAAACTGTTTTTT.

This sequence joins TRBV27 and TRBJ2-1, with 12 bases lining up with TRBD2. Trimming took 5 bases from V and 0 from J; bases not matched to a gene: 8. Germline-derived CDR1 and CDR2 are MNHEY and SMNVEV (reference sequence). The CDR3 length is 18 residues. In DNA form, the CDR3 reads TGTGCCAGCAGTATAGGGACTAGCGGGTTTAGCTCCTACAATGAGCAGTTCTTC. This codes for CASSIGTSGFSSYNEQFF.

The V call is TRBV7-9, the J call TRBJ2-1; TRBD1 is a possible D gene (5 bases). CDR1 is SEHNR and CDR2 is FQNEAQ in the germline V gene (reference sequence). The CDR3 totals 14 residues. V dropped 2 bases and J dropped 4 bases, with 9 bases sitting between them. The CDR3 loop is CASSLIGAYNEQFF. In nucleotides, the CDR3 is TGTGCCAGCAGCTTAATAGGGGCTTACAATGAGCAGTTCTTC.

This chain connects TRBV5-5 to TRBJ1-4, with 7 bases fitting TRBD1. J lost 8 bases, V lost 4 bases, and 5 bases had no gene match. The CDR3 is 13 residues long. Germline lookup yields CDR1 SGHKS and CDR2 YYEKEE (reference sequence). The CDR3 is CASSHRQGEKLFF. The DNA of the CDR3 is TGTGCCAGCAGCCACCGACAGGGCGAAAAACTGTTTTTT. Filled out from reference TRBV5-5 and TRBJ1-4, the complete variable domain reads DAGVTQSPTHLIKTRGQQVTLRCSPISGHKSVSWYQQVLGQGPQFIFQYYEKEERGRGNFPDRFSARQFPNYSSELNVNALLLGDSALYLCASSHRQGEKLFFGSGTQLSVL.

The chain employs TRBV5-8 and TRBJ2-1; the D gene is possibly TRBD2 (6 bases). The ends were cut back, 0 bases at V and 7 bases at J, with 17 bases in the middle. Germline V gives CDR1 SGHTS, CDR2 YDEGEE. The CDR3 covers 16 residues. The CDR3 protein is CASSLGREVQQNEQFF. Here the CDR3 DNA reads TGTGCCAGCAGCTTGGGGCGGGAAGTACAACAGAATGAGCAGTTCTTC. Supplemented by reference TRBV5-8 and TRBJ2-1, the full variable domain reads EAGVTQSPTHLIKTRGQQATLRCSPISGHTSVYWYQQALGLGLQFLLWYDEGEERNRGNFPPRFSGRQFPNYSSELNVNALELEDSALYLCASSLGREVQQNEQFFGPGTRLTVL.